The 23 T cell receptor beta chains listed next were all sequenced from one sample in a study of breast tumors, draining lymph nodes, adjacent tissues (dated by TCRdb to 2016 to 2018). Libraries were prepared through multiplex PCR. This sample was sequenced with an Illumina HiSeq 2000. TCRdb itself trimmed the public reads at Q25 with fastp, ran MiXCR and retained productive beta chains. Here each entry gathers all rows of one CDR3 protein and keeps the most common genes and DNA. Within this sample are under 75,000 distinct CDR3 sequences, with less than 60% of them counted one time only. Roughly 18% of the sample is taken by the ten largest. The sample comprised breast tumor tissue. Every receptor here comes from a female donor with breast cancer. Some clones in this sample may be carry-over from other donors' samples.

The table lists this clonotype with a count of one. This rearrangement joins TRBV9 to TRBJ1-2; D is undetermined. This CDR3 region has 13 residues. Deletions cut 0 bases from V and 1 base from J, with 4 bases between. The germline V gene has CDR1 SGDLS and CDR2 YYNGEE. The CDR3 here is CASSVVGNYGYTF. For the CDR3, the DNA is TGTGCCAGCAGCGTAGTGGGTAACTATGGCTACACCTTC.

The rearrangement joins TRBV20-1 to TRBJ2-5; 7 positions agree with TRBD1. The CDR3 contains 14 residues. Per the germline V gene, CDR1 is DFQATT and CDR2 is SNEGSKA (reference sequence). With V trimmed by 5 bases and J by 5 bases, 11 bases remained unmatched. CDR3 region: CSASVDRSRETQYF. The CDR3 DNA reads as TGCAGTGCTTCAGTGGACAGGAGCAGGGAGACCCAGTACTTC.

This clonotype was counted at least ten times. This rearrangement joins TRBV27 to TRBJ2-6; unclear D gene. V was trimmed by 2 bases and J by 0 bases, leaving 5 bases between them. The CDR3 runs to 15 residues. CDR1 MNHEY and CDR2 SMNVEV come from the germline V gene (reference sequence). The CDR3 nucleotides read TGTGCCAGCAGTTTAGTTAGCTCTGGGGCCAACGTCCTGACTTTC. Residues: CASSLVSSGANVLTF.

V and J are TRBV9 and TRBJ2-3, with TRBD2 as a possible D gene (6 bases). V dropped 0 bases and J dropped 1 base, with 15 bases sitting between them. CDR1 is SGDLS, CDR2 YYNGEE, per germline. The CDR3 spans 17 residues. The CDR3, as DNA: TGTGCCAGCAGCGTAGGCTCGGGGGACCTGGGCACAGATACGCAGTATTTT. Translation gives CASSVGSGDLGTDTQYF.

The V call is TRBV7-2, the J call TRBJ2-7; 8 bases agree with TRBD1. The CDR3 sequence is 13 residues long. The V gene's germline CDR1 is SGHTA and CDR2 FQGNSA. Trimming at V came to 5 bases and at J to 5 bases, leaving 5 bases not matched to a gene. The CDR3 region is CASSRTGNNEQYF. CDR3 DNA sequence: TGTGCCAGCAGCCGGACAGGGAATAACGAGCAGTACTTC.

This clonotype appeared many times. With a much larger clone just one base away, this may be a read error. This rearrangement joins TRBV2 to TRBJ1-4; maybe TRBD1 (6 bases). Germline CDR1 reads SNHLY; CDR2 reads FYNNEI. The length of the CDR3 is 13 residues. The CDR3 region is CTDSGGATEKLFF. The CDR3 DNA is TGTACCGACAGCGGGGGCGCGACTGAAAAACTGTTTTTT.

This clonotype was seen at least ten times. This chain uses TRBV20-1 with TRBJ2-5, with 10 bases that match TRBD2. Germline trimming cut 7 bases from V and 2 bases from J; bases unmatched to any gene: 13. Germline values: CDR1 DFQATT, CDR2 SNEGSKA (reference sequence). This CDR3 comprises 16 residues. DNA for the CDR3: TGCAGTGTAGGAAAACCTAGCGGGGGACAACAAGAGACCCAGTACTTC. Protein product: CSVGKPSGGQQETQYF.

This clonotype was picked up a small number of times. This sequence joins TRBV20-1 and TRBJ2-3; 7 nucleotides agree with TRBD2. This CDR3 has 13 amino acids. The J segment lost 2 bases and the V segment lost 3 bases, leaving 2 bases of the junction unmatched. The V gene's germline CDR1 is DFQATT and CDR2 SNEGSKA (reference sequence). The CDR3 DNA is TGCAGTGCTAGGCGGGAGACCACAGATACGCAGTATTTT. This encodes CSARRETTDTQYF.

The chain uses TRBV20-1 and TRBJ2-7; TRBD2 might be the D (5 bases). This CDR3 has 13 amino acids. Germline CDR1 and CDR2: DFQATT and SNEGSKA (reference sequence). V was pared by 3 bases and J by 0 bases, with 9 bases between. Here the CDR3 reads CSASRDSSYEQYF. The CDR3 DNA reads TGCAGTGCTAGCCGGGATTCCTCCTACGAGCAGTACTTC.

The CDR3 loop reads CASSNSGKWADTQYF. The CDR3 coding sequence is TGTGCCAGCAGCAATAGCGGGAAGTGGGCAGATACGCAGTATTTT. The rearrangement uses TRBV9 and TRBJ2-3, with 8 bases aligning to TRBD2. Germline V CDR1 and CDR2: SGDLS, YYNGEE. Trimming cost V 4 bases and J 4 bases; bases outside gene matches: 8. This CDR3 contains 15 residues.

This clonotype was found once. The V gene is TRBV29-1, the J gene TRBJ1-2; D gene uncertain. The length of the CDR3 is 12 residues. Germline CDR1 and CDR2: SQVTM and ANQGSEA. Trimming cost V 7 bases and J 0 bases, with 9 bases left between them. The chain's CDR3 is CSGGETNYGYTF. The CDR3 bases are TGCAGCGGCGGGGAGACTAACTATGGCTACACCTTC.

This clonotype was seen repeatedly, ten times or more. Its ends do not fully match the called genes, so a read error is possible. The J gene is TRBJ2-1, the V gene TRBV20-1; perhaps TRBD2 as D (5 bases). Germline values: CDR1 DFQATT, CDR2 SNEGSKA (reference sequence). CDR3 size: 11 residues. The CDR3, as DNA: TGCAGTGCTAAACGTCCGGGGTCTCTGATCTTC. Protein product: CSAKRPGSLIF.

On this clonotype itself: A clone one base away is much larger, so this may be a read error. The chain carries TRBV5-4 and TRBJ2-1; D assignment may be TRBD1 or TRBD2 (7 bases each). The V and J ends lost 2 bases and 5 bases respectively, with 17 bases between them. CDR3 length: 16 residues. Germline-derived CDR1 and CDR2 are SGHNT and YYREEE (reference sequence). The CDR3 DNA is TGTGCCAGCAGCTTAGGGGGCGGGGGCTTACACAATGAGCAGTTCTTC. Its protein is CASSLGGGGLHNEQFF.

This clonotype was observed many times. The chain employs TRBV28 and TRBJ2-7; possible D gene TRBD1, 6 bases. The germline V gene encodes CDR1 MDHEN and CDR2 SYDVKM. The CDR3 runs 15 residues. The ends were cut back, 3 bases at V and 0 bases at J, with 12 bases in the middle. CDR3 protein: CASSLDTGTSYEQYF. Here the CDR3 DNA reads TGTGCCAGCAGTTTGGATACAGGGACCTCCTACGAGCAGTACTTC.

This clonotype has a count of ten or more. V gene TRBV5-1 combines with J gene TRBJ2-5; D not certain. Trimming removed 3 bases at V and 4 bases at J, with 4 bases between. CDR3 size: 11 residues. Germline CDR1 SGHRS, CDR2 YFSETQ. The CDR3 reads CASSYSETQYF. CDR3 sequence (DNA): TGCGCCAGCAGCTATTCAGAGACCCAGTACTTC.

The V call is TRBV5-1, the J call TRBJ2-7; 8 bases agree with TRBD1. Germline CDR1 SGHRS, CDR2 YFSETQ. This CDR3 is 14 amino acids long. V shed 4 bases, J shed 2 bases, and the junction held 5 bases outside the gene matches. The CDR3 DNA sequence: TGCGCCAGCAGCCCAGGGGGCAGGGCCTACGAGCAGTACTTC. Its translation is CASSPGGRAYEQYF.

Only one count was recorded for this clonotype. The chain joins TRBV7-8 to TRBJ1-5; possible D gene TRBD1, 5 bases. CDR3 length: 11 residues. V gave up 3 bases and J gave up 14 bases, with 11 bases separating them. Germline CDR1 SGHVS, CDR2 FQNEAQ. CDR3 region: CASSLGRFEHF. CDR3 nucleotides: TGTGCCAGCAGCTTGGGACGGTTCGAGCATTTT.

The chain uses TRBV7-3 and TRBJ1-3, with D uncertain. Trimming left V 1 base short and J 0 bases short, with 10 bases between. Germline V lookup: CDR1 SGHTA, CDR2 FQGTGA. The CDR3 extends over 16 amino acids. CDR3: CASSLRTTSSGNTIYF. The CDR3 DNA sequence: TGTGCCAGCAGCTTAAGGACGACGAGCTCTGGAAACACCATATATTTT.

This clonotype was detected only a few times. A much larger clone differs by one base, so this may be a read error. The chain joins TRBV5-6 to TRBJ2-3; D may match TRBD1 or TRBD2 (5 bases each). Germline V gene data show CDR1 as SGHDT and CDR2 as YYEEEE. V gave up 4 bases and J gave up 2 bases, with 20 bases separating them. The CDR3 spans 17 residues. The DNA for the CDR3 is TGTGCCAGCAGCCGTTGGAGTGCACTAGGGGACACAGATACGCAGTATTTT. Protein sequence: CASSRWSALGDTDTQYF. Using reference TRBV5-6 and TRBJ2-3 for the parts outside the CDR3, the full variable domain is DAGVTQSPTHLIKTRGQQVTLRCSPKSGHDTVSWYQQALGQGPQFIFQYYEEEERQRGNFPDRFSGHQFPNYSSELNVNALLLGDSALYLCASSRWSALGDTDTQYFGPGTRLTVL.

The rearrangement uses TRBV11-2 and TRBJ2-1, with D tentatively TRBD1 or TRBD2 (6 bases each). Trimming cost V 7 bases and J 0 bases, with 16 bases left between them. CDR3 size: 16 residues. Germline CDR1 is SGHAT and CDR2 is FQNNGV. Here the CDR3 reads CASNTRPGASYNEQFF. The CDR3 coding sequence is TGTGCCAGCAACACAAGACCGGGGGCCTCCTACAATGAGCAGTTCTTC.

There are a few counts of this clonotype. The V gene is TRBV20-1, the J gene TRBJ1-2; tentatively, D is TRBD1 (5 bases). The CDR3 sequence is 14 residues long. V lost 2 bases and J 3 bases, leaving 13 bases between the germline ends. Germline loops: CDR1 DFQATT, CDR2 SNEGSKA (reference sequence). The CDR3 here is CSARLWDGDYGYTF. CDR3 in DNA: TGCAGTGCTAGACTGTGGGACGGCGACTATGGCTACACCTTC.

V usage is TRBV24-1 and J usage is TRBJ1-2; the D is unclear. The CDR3 loop spans 13 amino acids. Germline V CDR1 and CDR2: KGHDR, SFDVKD. The germline V and J ends were trimmed by 4 bases and 3 bases, with 8 bases remaining between them. The CDR3 nucleotides read TGTGCCACCAGTGAGGCGGGCGACTATGGCTACACCTTC. Translating gives CATSEAGDYGYTF.

This clonotype is judged medium-sized. This rearrangement joins TRBV7-9 to TRBJ2-5, with TRBD2 identical over 10 bases. This CDR3 has 15 residues. CDR1 SEHNR and CDR2 FQNEAQ come from the germline V gene (reference sequence). Trimming at V came to 4 bases and at J to 5 bases, leaving 7 bases not matched to a gene. In DNA form, the CDR3 reads TGTGCCAGCAGCTATTTAGCGGGAGGCCGGGAGACCCAGTACTTC. It is translated as CASSYLAGGRETQYF.